This T cell receptor (beta chain) originates from a study of blood T cell repertoires in COVID-19. Method: immunoSEQ multiplex PCR; TCRdb's copy keeps in-frame clones and lacks some. The table has approximately 310,000 clones, 85% seen once; the top ten hold approximately 1.9%. The TCR originated in a woman in her twenties or thirties who had been exposed to COVID-19. Sequenced material: PBMCs or T cells enriched from blood (not recorded which).

The CDR3 coding sequence is TGTGCCATACGGGACAGGGGGGTAAACGAGCAGTACTTC. Its protein product is CAIRDRGVNEQYF. This chain joins TRBV10-3 and TRBJ2-7; 11 bases match TRBD1. The CDR3 consists of 13 residues. Germline trimming cut 9 bases from V and 5 bases from J; bases unmatched to any gene: 6. Germline V gene data show CDR1 as ENHRY and CDR2 as SYGVKD.